A single sample gave rise to the 18 T cell receptor beta chains below, sequenced in a study of cytomegalovirus exposure and HLA in healthy donors. PCR amplification relied on 60 Vbeta primers (plus 13 Jbeta primers). Some clones are missing from TCRdb's copy, which holds only in-frame ones; the method was immunoSEQ multiplex PCR. This table holds tens of thousands of clones, roughly 80% found once. Input material: PBMCs. The receptors were sampled from a woman aged 25 to 39 in good health and CMV-seronegative.

The rearrangement joins TRBV7-9 to TRBJ1-1; 12 nucleotides match TRBD1. The CDR3 length is 17 residues. V gave up 5 bases and J gave up 0 bases; unmatched junction bases: 7. Germline V CDR1 and CDR2: SEHNR, FQNEAQ (reference sequence). CDR3 in amino acids: CASSPMGQGALNTEAFF. The CDR3 coding sequence is TGTGCCAGCAGCCCTATGGGACAGGGGGCCCTGAACACTGAAGCTTTCTTT.

The chain carries TRBV6-4 and TRBJ2-1, with TRBD2 matching over 13 bases. The CDR3 consists of 15 residues. The V gene end was trimmed by 6 bases and the J gene end by 7 bases; junction bases not matched to a gene: 6. Germline V gives CDR1 MRHNA, CDR2 SNTAGT. In DNA, the CDR3 is TGTGCCAGCAGAACGACTAGCGGGGGGTCGAATGAGCAGTTCTTC. This translates into CASRTTSGGSNEQFF.

CDR3 sequence reads: CASWGSDRANTEAFF. The CDR3 DNA sequence: TGTGCCAGCTGGGGGTCCGACAGGGCGAACACTGAAGCTTTCTTT. The chain has TRBV6-6 and TRBJ1-1; TRBD1 agrees at 7 bases. Trimming cost V 8 bases and J 1 base; bases outside gene matches: 10. Germline CDR1 and CDR2: MNHNY and SVGAGI (reference sequence). This CDR3 has 15 amino acids.

The V call is TRBV29-1, the J call TRBJ1-2; D possibly corresponds to TRBD1 (6 bases). Trimming pared 4 bases from V and 8 bases from J, leaving 11 bases between. Germline assignment: CDR1 SQVTM and CDR2 ANQGSEA. This CDR3 comprises 11 residues. CDR3: CSVGGLGGYTF. CDR3 sequence (DNA): TGCAGCGTTGGGGGGCTGGGGGGCTACACCTTC.

V gene TRBV11-2 combines with J gene TRBJ1-4, with a weak D call TRBD1 (6 bases). The CDR3 totals 15 residues. Germline CDR1 and CDR2: SGHAT and FQNNGV. V was shortened by 0 bases and J by 8 bases, with 13 bases between the two germline ends. As DNA, the CDR3 is TGTGCCAGCAGCTTAGATCTACAGGGTCGAGAAAAACTGTTTTTT. Its protein is CASSLDLQGREKLFF.

The chain is built from TRBV6-6 and TRBJ1-4; 9 positions agree with TRBD1. J gave up 5 bases and V 5 bases, and 6 bases lay outside the gene matches. Germline V gives CDR1 MNHNY, CDR2 SVGAGI (reference sequence). The CDR3 sequence is 15 residues long. In DNA form, the CDR3 reads TGTGCCAGCAGTGCCCCGGGACAGGGAAATGAAAAACTGTTTTTT. Protein sequence: CASSAPGQGNEKLFF.

The chain recombines TRBV4-3 with TRBJ2-3; 14 bases agree with TRBD2. This CDR3 spans 18 amino acids. J gave up 0 bases and V 4 bases, and 6 bases lay outside the gene matches. The germline gives CDR1 LGHNA, CDR2 YSLEER. Here the CDR3 DNA reads TGCGCCAGCAGCCGTCGACTAGCGGGGGGGGTTAGCACAGATACGCAGTATTTT. Translating it yields CASSRRLAGGVSTDTQYF.

V gene TRBV28 combines with J gene TRBJ1-1; TRBD1 matches 7 bases. CDR1 is MDHEN, CDR2 SYDVKM, per germline. This CDR3 is built from 15 residues. Trimming removed 6 bases from V and 2 bases from J; junction bases left unmatched: 9. This CDR3 is CASSPSGTDNTEAFF. The CDR3, as DNA: TGTGCCAGCAGCCCATCCGGGACAGATAACACTGAAGCTTTCTTT.

The gene calls are TRBV7-8 and TRBJ1-4; D is ambiguous. V lost 8 bases to trimming and J lost 7 bases, with 14 bases between them. Germline loops: CDR1 SGHVS, CDR2 FQNEAQ. This CDR3 spans 13 amino acids. CDR3 in amino acids: CASLRSGGEKLFF. DNA for the CDR3: TGTGCCAGCTTACGCTCCGGTGGTGAAAAACTGTTTTTT.

The rearrangement links TRBV19 to TRBJ2-7; 11 nucleotides match TRBD1. The V and J ends lost 7 bases and 4 bases, in that order; junction bases with no gene match: 6. Germline lookup yields CDR1 LNHDA and CDR2 SQIVND (reference sequence). This CDR3 is 14 amino acids long. CDR3 amino acids: CASTPGTGGYEQYF. The CDR3 coding sequence is TGTGCCAGTACCCCTGGGACAGGGGGTTACGAGCAGTACTTC.

This clone has only one observation. This sequence joins TRBV10-3 and TRBJ2-2; 7 nucleotides align to TRBD1. Trimming took 8 bases from V and 1 from J; bases not matched to a gene: 1. Germline V gene sequence: CDR1 ENHRY, CDR2 SYGVKD. This CDR3 has 13 residues. The chain's CDR3 is CAIGQENTGELFF. In DNA, the CDR3 is TGTGCCATCGGACAGGAGAACACCGGGGAGCTGTTTTTT.

The chain uses TRBV6-8 and TRBJ1-1; D not resolved. The CDR3 covers 15 residues. The V and J ends lost 8 bases and 1 base respectively, with 17 bases between them. The germline gives CDR1 MNHGY, CDR2 SAAAGT. The CDR3 is CASGLGVQRNTEAFF. The DNA for the CDR3 is TGTGCCAGCGGACTCGGGGTACAGCGGAACACTGAAGCTTTCTTT.

J is TRBJ1-1 and V is TRBV10-1; TRBD1 matches 7 bases. J lost 0 bases, V lost 6 bases, and 7 bases had no gene match. Germline V gene data show CDR1 as WNHNN and CDR2 as SYGVQD (reference sequence). The CDR3 is 15 residues long. The CDR3 DNA reads TGCGCCAGCAGCCGGGAGACAGGGATGAACACTGAAGCTTTCTTT. Residues: CASSRETGMNTEAFF.

V and J are TRBV27 and TRBJ2-7, with 10 bases matching TRBD1. V shed 6 bases, J shed 2 bases, and the junction held 7 bases outside the gene matches. Germline V gene data show CDR1 as MNHEY and CDR2 as SMNVEV (reference sequence). CDR3 length equals 15 residues. Here the CDR3 reads CASSLTGGVPYEQYF. The CDR3 region has the DNA TGTGCCAGCAGCCTGACAGGGGGCGTTCCCTACGAGCAGTACTTC.

This sequence joins TRBV7-2 and TRBJ1-5; D is possibly TRBD1 (5 bases). The CDR3 extends over 17 amino acids. The germline CDR1 and CDR2 sequences are SGHTA and FQGNSA. V was shortened by 3 bases and J by 3 bases, with 18 bases between the two germline ends. This CDR3 is CASSFDGGGIVNQPQHF. For the CDR3, the DNA is TGTGCCAGCAGCTTTGATGGGGGGGGGATTGTCAATCAGCCCCAGCATTTT.

J is TRBJ2-7 and V is TRBV5-4; tentative D call: TRBD1 (5 bases). Germline V gene data show CDR1 as SGHNT and CDR2 as YYREEE (reference sequence). V lost 4 bases to trimming and J lost 5 bases, with 10 bases between them. The CDR3 covers 12 residues. CDR3 sequence reads: CASSAGIDEQYF. The CDR3 DNA reads as TGTGCCAGCAGCGCAGGGATCGACGAGCAGTACTTC.

This chain uses TRBV6-5 with TRBJ1-1, with TRBD1 identical over 7 bases. There are 15 residues in the CDR3. Unmatched junction bases numbered 11, after V lost 6 bases and J lost 4 bases. Germline V lookup: CDR1 MNHEY, CDR2 SVGAGI. CDR3 nucleotide sequence: TGTGCCAGCAGCCCCACGACAGGGTGGGGCACTGAAGCTTTCTTT. Translating gives CASSPTTGWGTEAFF.

V and J are TRBV7-9 and TRBJ1-3, with D perhaps TRBD1 (6 bases). Germline values: CDR1 SEHNR, CDR2 FQNEAQ (reference sequence). This CDR3 is built from 11 residues. Trimming took off 8 bases at V and 8 bases at J, with 10 bases between the two ends. The CDR3 sequence: CASLEGDTIYF. DNA for the CDR3: TGTGCCAGCTTAGAGGGGGACACCATATATTTT.